Below are 19 T cell receptor beta chains sequenced from a single sample in a study of identical twins. TCRdb recomputed calls from the 5' RACE reads with MiXCR, one row per CDR3 protein. The table includes roughly 750,000 distinct CDR3 sequences, 21% detected once. The data were also submitted as part of a second study, on T cells expressing NK-cell markers.

Source material: PBMCs. Every receptor here comes from a woman aged 18 to 35 in good health.

This clonotype was seen ten or more times. The CDR3 DNA reads TGTGCCACCAGCAGAGGCAGGACAGACGGCTACACCTTC. The encoded protein is CATSRGRTDGYTF. This chain uses TRBV15 with TRBJ1-2, with D possibly matching TRBD1 (6 bases). CDR1 LNHNV and CDR2 YYDKDF come from the germline V gene (reference sequence). V lost 1 base, J lost 8 bases, and 11 bases lay in between. CDR3 length: 13 residues.

The V call is TRBV7-2, the J call TRBJ1-2; 7 bases line up with TRBD1. Germline CDR1 is SGHTA and CDR2 is FQGNSA. V trimming: 3 bases; J trimming: 6 bases; junction bases outside the gene matches: 4. This CDR3 has 13 amino acids. In DNA, the CDR3 is TGTGCCAGCAGCTTCGCAGGACAGGATGGCTACACCTTC. The encoded protein is CASSFAGQDGYTF.

This clonotype was counted between two and nine times. CDR3 sequence reads: CASSPIAGQGRTEAFF. As DNA, the CDR3 is TGTGCCAGCAGCCCAATAGCAGGTCAGGGGAGGACTGAAGCTTTCTTT. V gene TRBV3-1 combines with J gene TRBJ1-1, with D maybe TRBD1 (6 bases). From germline, CDR1 is LGHDT and CDR2 YNNKEL (reference sequence). Trimming shortened V by 4 bases and J by 5 bases, and 20 bases separated the two germline ends. The CDR3 runs 16 residues. The entire variable domain, with the rest obtained from reference TRBV3-1 and TRBJ1-1, is as follows: DTAVSQTPKYLVTQMGNDKSIKCEQNLGHDTMYWYKQDSKKFLKIMFSYNNKELIINETVPNRFSPKSPDKAHLNLHINSLELGDSAVYFCASSPIAGQGRTEAFFGQGTRLTVV.

The gene calls are TRBV12-3 or TRBV12-4 and TRBJ2-7; D unresolved. V gave up 2 bases and J gave up 6 bases, with 8 bases separating them. The CDR3 is 12 amino acids. CDR3 DNA: TGTGCCAGCAGTTTATATCACGGCGAGCAGTACTTC. Amino acid sequence: CASSLYHGEQYF.

This clonotype has only a few counts. The chain recombines TRBV14 with TRBJ2-1; 9 positions match TRBD2. J was trimmed by 3 bases and V by 0 bases; bases with no gene match: 3. CDR3 size: 16 residues. In germline, CDR1 is SGHDN, CDR2 FVKESK. CDR3 in DNA: TGTGCCAGCAGCCAAGACGGGACTAGCTTCTACAATGAGCAGTTCTTC. It is translated as CASSQDGTSFYNEQFF.

This clonotype has only a few counts. This chain uses TRBV12-3 or TRBV12-4 with TRBJ2-2; TRBD2 is a possible D gene (6 bases). The CDR3 runs to 12 residues. Trimming removed 3 bases from V and 8 bases from J, with 7 bases in between. The CDR3 DNA reads TGTGCCAGCAGTTTTCGGGGGGGGGAGCTGTTTTTT. It is translated as CASSFRGGELFF.

The table lists this clonotype with a few counts. This sequence joins TRBV20-1 and TRBJ2-1; TRBD1 matches 7 bases. The CDR3 is 12 amino acids. In germline, CDR1 is DFQATT, CDR2 SNEGSKA (reference sequence). V trimming: 7 bases; J trimming: 4 bases; junction bases outside the gene matches: 4. The CDR3: CSVPTGYNEQFF. The CDR3 DNA reads TGCAGTGTCCCGACAGGGTACAATGAGCAGTTCTTC.

The sample holds a few counts of this clonotype. The rearrangement links TRBV7-2 to TRBJ2-5; TRBD2 matches 7 bases. There are 13 residues in the CDR3. Germline V CDR1 and CDR2: SGHTA, FQGNSA. V dropped 3 bases and J dropped 9; count of bases not matched to a gene: 7. CDR3 residues: CASSFSTSASQYF. Written as DNA, the CDR3 is TGTGCCAGCAGCTTCAGCACTAGCGCGTCCCAGTACTTC. Looking up the rest from reference TRBV7-2 and TRBJ2-5 gives the full variable domain: GAGVSQSPSNKVTEKGKDVELRCDPISGHTALYWYRQSLGQGLEFLIYFQGNSAPDKSGLPSDRFSAERTGGSVSTLTIQRTQQEDSAVYLCASSFSTSASQYFGPGTRLLVL.

A few counts support this clonotype. The V gene is TRBV12-3 or TRBV12-4, the J gene TRBJ2-5, with D tentatively TRBD1 (5 bases). V was clipped by 2 bases and J by 6 bases, with 7 bases between them. This CDR3 region has 12 residues. CDR3 loop: CASSLNRKTQYF. DNA for the CDR3: TGTGCCAGCAGTTTAAACAGGAAGACCCAGTACTTC.

This clonotype has only a few counts. The chain uses TRBV20-1 and TRBJ1-2; TRBD1 might be the D (6 bases). Deletions cut 5 bases from V and 3 bases from J, with 19 bases between. The germline V gene encodes CDR1 DFQATT and CDR2 SNEGSKA (reference sequence). The CDR3 spans 15 residues. DNA of the CDR3: TGCAGTGCTGGGAACAGGGCGGCCGGGTACTATGGCTACACCTTC. Translating gives CSAGNRAAGYYGYTF.

The J gene is TRBJ2-1, the V gene TRBV9; D might be TRBD2 (6 bases). The CDR3 is 14 residues long. Germline V CDR1 and CDR2: SGDLS, YYNGEE. V gave up 0 bases and J gave up 7 bases, with 11 bases separating them. Here the CDR3 DNA reads TGTGCCAGCAGCGTAGCGACTAGTACGAATGAGCAGTTCTTC. It specifies CASSVATSTNEQFF. The full variable domain, completed using reference TRBV9 and TRBJ2-1, is DSGVTQTPKHLITATGQRVTLRCSPRSGDLSVYWYQQSLDQGLQFLIQYYNGEERAKGNILERFSAQQFPDLHSELNLSSLELGDSALYFCASSVATSTNEQFFGPGTRLTVL.

This clonotype has just a few counts. This sequence joins TRBV20-1 and TRBJ2-1, with D possibly matching TRBD2 (6 bases). The V gene lost 0 bases and the J gene lost 9 bases, with 18 bases spanning the gap. There are 15 residues in the CDR3. Germline V CDR1 and CDR2: DFQATT, SNEGSKA (reference sequence). This CDR3 reads CSAREAGKFKTEQFF. In DNA form, the CDR3 reads TGCAGTGCTAGAGAGGCGGGGAAGTTTAAGACTGAGCAGTTCTTC.

The V gene is TRBV15, the J gene TRBJ2-7, with D possibly being TRBD2 (6 bases). The CDR3 contains 14 residues. V was cut by 2 bases and J by 3 bases, with 11 bases left in between. Germline values: CDR1 LNHNV, CDR2 YYDKDF (reference sequence). The CDR3 here is CATSRPAGGYEQYF. The CDR3 DNA follows: TGTGCCACCAGCAGACCCGCCGGGGGCTACGAGCAGTACTTC.

The chain carries TRBV29-1 and TRBJ2-7; TRBD1 agrees at 9 bases. The V and J ends lost 5 bases and 4 bases, in that order; junction bases with no gene match: 3. The CDR3 totals 12 residues. Germline values: CDR1 SQVTM, CDR2 ANQGSEA. CDR3 DNA sequence: TGCAGCGTTACCGGGACAGGGTACGAGCAGTACTTC. Translation: CSVTGTGYEQYF.

This clonotype appeared a few times. As DNA, the CDR3 is TGCAGTGCTAGTAGGCCGCGGGGGGGCTCCTACAATGAGCAGTTCTTC. Protein sequence: CSASRPRGGSYNEQFF. The rearrangement joins TRBV20-1 to TRBJ2-1; TRBD2 agrees at 9 bases. With 3 bases clipped from V and 0 bases from J, the junction kept 6 bases outside the gene matches. Germline V CDR1 and CDR2: DFQATT, SNEGSKA (reference sequence). This CDR3 is built from 16 residues.

This clonotype occurred a few times. This sequence joins TRBV20-1 and TRBJ2-1; unclear D gene. Germline lookup yields CDR1 DFQATT and CDR2 SNEGSKA (reference sequence). Trimming removed 6 bases at V and 9 bases at J, with 9 bases between. CDR3 size: 10 residues. CDR3 residues: CSAYWGEQFF. As DNA, the CDR3 is TGCAGTGCCTACTGGGGTGAGCAGTTCTTC.

The chain links TRBV20-1 to TRBJ1-2; D is uncertain. From germline, CDR1 is DFQATT and CDR2 SNEGSKA (reference sequence). Trimming removed 1 base at V and 4 bases at J, with 7 bases between. The CDR3 runs 12 residues. The CDR3 is CSARVGLYGYTF. The CDR3 DNA reads as TGCAGTGCTAGAGTTGGGCTCTATGGCTACACCTTC.

The sample holds a few counts of this clonotype. The chain recombines TRBV4-1 with TRBJ2-3; the match to TRBD1 covers 9 bases. The CDR3 consists of 15 residues. The ends lost 1 base at V and 4 bases at J; junction bases unmatched: 3. The germline CDR1 and CDR2 sequences are MGHRA and YSYEKL. Here the CDR3 DNA reads TGCGCCAGCAGCCAAGGGGACAGGGAGGCAGATACGCAGTATTTT. Its protein is CASSQGDREADTQYF.

V and J are TRBV20-1 and TRBJ2-7, with 12 bases lining up with TRBD1. Germline V CDR1 and CDR2: DFQATT, SNEGSKA (reference sequence). Trimming at V came to 0 bases and at J to 5 bases, leaving 2 bases not matched to a gene. The CDR3 runs 14 residues. In DNA, the CDR3 is TGCAGTGCTAGAGACCGGGACAGGGGGCACGAGCAGTACTTC. It codes for CSARDRDRGHEQYF.